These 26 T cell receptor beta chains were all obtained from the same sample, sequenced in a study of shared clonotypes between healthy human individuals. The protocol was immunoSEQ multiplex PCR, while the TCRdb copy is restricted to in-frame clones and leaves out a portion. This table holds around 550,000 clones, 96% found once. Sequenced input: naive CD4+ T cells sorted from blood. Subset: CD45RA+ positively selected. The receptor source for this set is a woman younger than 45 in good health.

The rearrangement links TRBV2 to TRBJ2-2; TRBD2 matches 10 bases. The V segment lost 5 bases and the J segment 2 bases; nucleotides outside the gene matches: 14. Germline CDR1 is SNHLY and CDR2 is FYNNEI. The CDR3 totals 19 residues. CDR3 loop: CASSPFPLLAGANTGELFF. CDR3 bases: TGTGCCAGCAGTCCCTTCCCCCTCCTAGCGGGAGCCAACACCGGGGAGCTGTTTTTT. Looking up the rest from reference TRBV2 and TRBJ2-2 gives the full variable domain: EPEVTQTPSHQVTQMGQEVILRCVPISNHLYFYWYRQILGQKVEFLVSFYNNEISEKSEIFDDQFSVERPDGSNFTLKIRSTKLEDSAMYFCASSPFPLLAGANTGELFFGEGSRLTVL.

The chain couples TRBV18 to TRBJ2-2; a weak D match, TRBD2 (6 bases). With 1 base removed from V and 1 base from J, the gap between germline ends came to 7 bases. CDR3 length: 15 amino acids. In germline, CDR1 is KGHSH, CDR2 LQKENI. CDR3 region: CASSPRRENTGELFF. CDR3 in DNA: TGTGCCAGCTCACCACGGCGGGAGAACACCGGGGAGCTGTTTTTT.

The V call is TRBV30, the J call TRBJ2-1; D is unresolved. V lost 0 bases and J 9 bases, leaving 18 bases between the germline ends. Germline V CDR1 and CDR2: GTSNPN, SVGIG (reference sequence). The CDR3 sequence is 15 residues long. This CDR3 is CAWSVSYGLGSEQFF. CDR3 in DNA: TGTGCCTGGAGTGTATCCTATGGCTTGGGAAGTGAGCAGTTCTTC.

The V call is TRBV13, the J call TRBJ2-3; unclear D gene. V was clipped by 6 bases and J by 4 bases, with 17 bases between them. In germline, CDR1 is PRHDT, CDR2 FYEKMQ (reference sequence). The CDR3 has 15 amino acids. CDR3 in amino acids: CASRFRASGPDTQYF. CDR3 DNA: TGTGCCAGCAGGTTTCGGGCTTCAGGACCAGATACGCAGTATTTT. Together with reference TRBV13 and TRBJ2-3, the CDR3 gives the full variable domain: AAGVIQSPRHLIKEKRETATLKCYPIPRHDTVYWYQQGPGQDPQFLISFYEKMQSDKGSIPDRFSAQQFSDYHSELNMSSLELGDSALYFCASRFRASGPDTQYFGPGTRLTVL.

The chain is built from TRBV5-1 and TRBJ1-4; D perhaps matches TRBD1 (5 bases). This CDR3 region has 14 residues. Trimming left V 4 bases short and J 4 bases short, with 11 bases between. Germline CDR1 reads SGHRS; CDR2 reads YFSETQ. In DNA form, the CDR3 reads TGCGCCAGCAGCGGGGCGTCAATTAATGAAAAACTGTTTTTT. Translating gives CASSGASINEKLFF. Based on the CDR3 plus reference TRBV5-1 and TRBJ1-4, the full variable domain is KAGVTQTPRYLIKTRGQQVTLSCSPISGHRSVSWYQQTPGQGLQFLFEYFSETQRNKGNFPGRFSGRQFSNSRSEMNVSTLELGDSALYLCASSGASINEKLFFGSGTQLSVL.

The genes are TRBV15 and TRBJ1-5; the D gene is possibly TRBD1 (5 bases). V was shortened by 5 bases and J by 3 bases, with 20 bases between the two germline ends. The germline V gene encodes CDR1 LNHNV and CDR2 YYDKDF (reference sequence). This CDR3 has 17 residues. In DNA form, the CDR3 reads TGTGCCACCAGCCCCTCCCTGGGGGTAGGAAACAATCAGCCCCAGCATTTT. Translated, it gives CATSPSLGVGNNQPQHF.

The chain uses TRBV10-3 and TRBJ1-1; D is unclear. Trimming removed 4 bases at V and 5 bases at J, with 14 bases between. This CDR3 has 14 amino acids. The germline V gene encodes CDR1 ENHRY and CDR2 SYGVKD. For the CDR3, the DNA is TGTGCCATCAGTGGGGGTCCCACCCGTACTGAAGCTTTCTTT. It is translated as CAISGGPTRTEAFF.

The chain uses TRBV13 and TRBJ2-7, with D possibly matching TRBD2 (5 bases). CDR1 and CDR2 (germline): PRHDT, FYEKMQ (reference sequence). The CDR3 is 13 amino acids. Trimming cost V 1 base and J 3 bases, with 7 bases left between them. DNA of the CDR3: TGTGCCAGCAGCTTAGCCACTAGCTACGAGCAGTACTTC. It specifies CASSLATSYEQYF.

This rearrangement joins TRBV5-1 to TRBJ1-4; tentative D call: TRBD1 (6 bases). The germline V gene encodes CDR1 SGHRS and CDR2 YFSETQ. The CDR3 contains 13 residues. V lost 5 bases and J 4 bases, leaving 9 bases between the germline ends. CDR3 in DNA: TGCGCCAGCAGGGGACACGATAATGAAAAACTGTTTTTT. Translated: CASRGHDNEKLFF.

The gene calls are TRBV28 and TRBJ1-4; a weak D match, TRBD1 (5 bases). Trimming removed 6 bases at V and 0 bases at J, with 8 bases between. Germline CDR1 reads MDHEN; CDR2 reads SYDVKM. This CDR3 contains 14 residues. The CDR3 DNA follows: TGTGCCAGCAGCATACAGGCAACTAATGAAAAACTGTTTTTT. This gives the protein CASSIQATNEKLFF. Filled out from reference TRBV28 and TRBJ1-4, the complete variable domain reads DVKVTQSSRYLVKRTGEKVFLECVQDMDHENMFWYRQDPGLGLRLIYFSYDVKMKEKGDIPEGYSVSREKKERFSLILESASTNQTSMYLCASSIQATNEKLFFGSGTQLSVL.

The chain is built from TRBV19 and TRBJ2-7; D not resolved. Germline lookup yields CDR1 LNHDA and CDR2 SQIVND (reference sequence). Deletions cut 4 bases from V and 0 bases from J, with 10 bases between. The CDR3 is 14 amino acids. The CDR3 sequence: CASSNQDGSYEQYF. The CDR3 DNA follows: TGTGCCAGTAGTAACCAGGACGGCTCCTACGAGCAGTACTTC.

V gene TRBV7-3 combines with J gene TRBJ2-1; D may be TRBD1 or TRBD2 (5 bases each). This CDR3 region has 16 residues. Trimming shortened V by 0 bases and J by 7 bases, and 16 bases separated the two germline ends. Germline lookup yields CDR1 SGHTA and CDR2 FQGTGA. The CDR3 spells CASSLTPGTTRNEQFF. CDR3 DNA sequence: TGTGCCAGCAGCTTAACCCCGGGGACGACCCGTAATGAGCAGTTCTTC.

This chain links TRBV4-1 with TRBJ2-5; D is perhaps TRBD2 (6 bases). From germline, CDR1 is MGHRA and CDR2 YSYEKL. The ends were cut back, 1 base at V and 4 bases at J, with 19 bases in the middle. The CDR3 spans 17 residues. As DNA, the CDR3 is TGCGCCAGCAGCCAAGGTTGGAGGGAATTTCTTGTAGAGACCCAGTACTTC. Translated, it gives CASSQGWREFLVETQYF.

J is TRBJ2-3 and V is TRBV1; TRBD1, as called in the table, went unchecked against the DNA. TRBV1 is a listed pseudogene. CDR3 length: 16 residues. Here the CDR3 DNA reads TGCACCAGCAGCCTCGGACAGGCGGTAGGCACAGATACGCAGTATTTT. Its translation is CTSSLGQAVGTDTQYF.

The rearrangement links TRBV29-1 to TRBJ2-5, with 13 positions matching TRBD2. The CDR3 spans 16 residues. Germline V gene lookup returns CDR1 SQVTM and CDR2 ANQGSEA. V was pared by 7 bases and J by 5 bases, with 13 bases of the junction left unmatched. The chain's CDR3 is CSAAPRLAGGGETQYF. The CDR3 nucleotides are TGCAGCGCCGCCCCTCGACTAGCGGGAGGAGGGGAGACCCAGTACTTC.

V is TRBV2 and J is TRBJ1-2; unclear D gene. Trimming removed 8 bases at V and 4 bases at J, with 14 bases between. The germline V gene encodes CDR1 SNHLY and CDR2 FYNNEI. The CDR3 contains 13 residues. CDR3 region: CASAGYQVYGYTF. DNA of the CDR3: TGTGCCAGCGCGGGTTACCAGGTCTATGGCTACACCTTC.

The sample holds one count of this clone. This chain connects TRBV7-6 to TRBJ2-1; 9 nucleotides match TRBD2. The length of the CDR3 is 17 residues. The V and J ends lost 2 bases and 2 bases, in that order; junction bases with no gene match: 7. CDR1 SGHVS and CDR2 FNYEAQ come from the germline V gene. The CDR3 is CASSLNQREDPYNEQFF. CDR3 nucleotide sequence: TGTGCCAGCAGCTTAAATCAGCGGGAGGACCCCTACAATGAGCAGTTCTTC.

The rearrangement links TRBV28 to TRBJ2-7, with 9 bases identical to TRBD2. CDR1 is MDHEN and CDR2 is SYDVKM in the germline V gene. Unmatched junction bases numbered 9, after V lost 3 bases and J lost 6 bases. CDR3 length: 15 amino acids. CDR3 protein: CASSLASGKGGEQYF. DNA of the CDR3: TGTGCCAGCAGTTTGGCTAGCGGGAAGGGGGGCGAGCAGTACTTC.

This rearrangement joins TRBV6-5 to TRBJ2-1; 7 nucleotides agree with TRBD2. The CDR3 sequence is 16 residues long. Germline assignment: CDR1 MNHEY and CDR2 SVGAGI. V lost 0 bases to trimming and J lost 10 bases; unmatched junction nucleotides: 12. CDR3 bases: TGTGCCAGCAGTTACTCGTGGGAGGGTCCCTTGGGCGAGCAGTTCTTC. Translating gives CASSYSWEGPLGEQFF.

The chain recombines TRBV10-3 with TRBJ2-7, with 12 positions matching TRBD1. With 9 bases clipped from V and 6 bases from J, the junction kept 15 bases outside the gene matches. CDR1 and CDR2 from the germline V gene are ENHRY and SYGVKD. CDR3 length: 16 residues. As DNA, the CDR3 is TGTGCCATTAGGCAGTACGAGGGGACAGGGGGCGGCGAGCAGTACTTC. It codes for CAIRQYEGTGGGEQYF.

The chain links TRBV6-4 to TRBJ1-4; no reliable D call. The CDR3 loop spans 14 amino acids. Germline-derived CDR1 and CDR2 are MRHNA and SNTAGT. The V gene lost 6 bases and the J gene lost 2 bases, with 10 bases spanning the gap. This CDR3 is CASRPWETNEKLFF. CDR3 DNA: TGTGCCAGCAGGCCTTGGGAGACTAATGAAAAACTGTTTTTT.

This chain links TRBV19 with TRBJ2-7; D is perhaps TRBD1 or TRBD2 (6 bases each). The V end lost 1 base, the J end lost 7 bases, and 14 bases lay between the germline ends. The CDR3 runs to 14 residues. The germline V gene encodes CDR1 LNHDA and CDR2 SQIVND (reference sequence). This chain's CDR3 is CASSIAHREAEQYF. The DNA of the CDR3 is TGTGCCAGTAGTATAGCCCACAGGGAGGCAGAGCAGTACTTC.

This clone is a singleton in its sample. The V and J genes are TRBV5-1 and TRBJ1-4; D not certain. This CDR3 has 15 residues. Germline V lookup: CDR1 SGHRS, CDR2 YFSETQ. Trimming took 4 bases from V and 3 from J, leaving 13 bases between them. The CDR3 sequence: CASSLEDGPNEKLFF. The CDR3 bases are TGCGCCAGCAGCCTAGAAGACGGACCTAATGAAAAACTGTTTTTT.

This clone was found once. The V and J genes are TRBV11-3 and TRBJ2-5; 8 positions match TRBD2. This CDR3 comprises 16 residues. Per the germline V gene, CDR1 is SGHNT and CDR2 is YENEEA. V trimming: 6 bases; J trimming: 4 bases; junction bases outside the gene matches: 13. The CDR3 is CASSKGPAGVSETQYF. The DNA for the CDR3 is TGTGCCAGCAGTAAAGGGCCAGCGGGAGTTTCAGAGACCCAGTACTTC.

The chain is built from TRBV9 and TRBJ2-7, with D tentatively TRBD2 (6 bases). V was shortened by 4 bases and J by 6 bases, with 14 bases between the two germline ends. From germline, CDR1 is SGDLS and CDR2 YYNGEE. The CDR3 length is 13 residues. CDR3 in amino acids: CASSNRAGGEQYF. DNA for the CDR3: TGTGCCAGCAGCAATCGGGCCGGGGGCGAGCAGTACTTC.

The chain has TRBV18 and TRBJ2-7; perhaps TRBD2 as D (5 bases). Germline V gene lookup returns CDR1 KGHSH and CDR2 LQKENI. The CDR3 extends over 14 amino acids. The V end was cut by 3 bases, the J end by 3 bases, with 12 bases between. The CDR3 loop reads CASSPALAGYEQYF. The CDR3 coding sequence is TGTGCCAGCTCACCTGCTCTAGCAGGCTACGAGCAGTACTTC.